These T cell receptor beta chains were read from a single sample in a study of T cells in Graves' hyperthyroidism and ophthalmopathy. MiXCR, run by TCRdb on the multiplex PCR reads, gives a single entry per CDR3 protein. The data hold under 750,000 distinct CDR3 sequences, with 15% to 20% observed a single time. Sequenced input: blood. The receptors were gathered from a woman between 45 and 65 years old with Graves' hyperthyroidism that later progressed to Graves' ophthalmopathy. The CDR3 runs from the conserved cysteine through the conserved F or W. The D gene is left open where the match is weak. The size entry is marked missing in some rows and otherwise reads once, few, many or a size class.

CDR3 | DNA | D | size | J | V
CASSYYPTSPGQGNKRSGNTIYF | TGTGCCAGCAGTTACTACCCAACCTCTCCGGGACAGGGGAACAAGCGCTCTGGAAACACCATATATTTT | TRBD1 | - | TRBJ1-3 | TRBV6-9
CASSPRAGRNQPQHF | TGTGCCAGCTCACCACGTGCAGGCCGCAATCAGCCCCAGCATTTT | - | - | TRBJ1-5 | TRBV18
CASRDSNSGNTTYF | TGCGCCAGCCGGGACAGCAACTCTGGAAACACCACATATTTT | TRBD1 | - | TRBJ1-3 | TRBV10-1
CASSQDAQFYNEQFF | TGTGCCAGCAGCCAAGATGCCCAGTTCTACAATGAGCAGTTCTTC | - | many | TRBJ2-1 | TRBV3-1
CASSFELWTYNEQFF | TGTGCCAGCAGCTTCGAGCTTTGGACCTACAATGAGCAGTTCTTC | - | many | TRBJ2-1 | TRBV7-8
CASSYPGVVEAFF | TGCGCCAGCAGCTACCCAGGCGTCGTTGAAGCTTTCTTT | - | - | TRBJ1-1 | TRBV5-1
CASSPPPIDSNQPQHF | TGTGCCAGCAGTCCGCCCCCGATAGATAGCAATCAGCCCCAGCATTTT | - | many | TRBJ1-5 | TRBV12-3/TRBV12-4
CASRYRSDNTEAFF | TGTGCCAGCAGATATCGCTCTGATAACACTGAAGCTTTCTTT | - | many | TRBJ1-1 | TRBV7-9
CASSRVENIQYF | TGTGCCAGCTCACGAGTCGAAAACATTCAGTACTTC | - | few | TRBJ2-4 | TRBV18
CASSPLGWAGGRSSYNEQFF | TGTGCCAGCAGTCCCCTGGGCTGGGCGGGGGGGCGGAGCTCCTACAATGAGCAGTTCTTC | TRBD2 | many | TRBJ2-1 | TRBV12-3/TRBV12-4
CASSSYFRGGNTGELFF | TGTGCCAGCAGCTCCTATTTTCGGGGGGGCAACACCGGGGAGCTGTTTTTT | TRBD2 | - | TRBJ2-2 | TRBV11-3
CAWSVQGVYNSPLHF | TGTGCCTGGAGTGTACAGGGGGTCTATAATTCACCCCTCCACTTT | TRBD1 | few | TRBJ1-6 | TRBV30
CASSQVLGETQYF | TGTGCCAGCAGCCAAGTACTTGGAGAGACCCAGTACTTC | - | many | TRBJ2-5 | TRBV3-1
CASSERPGGNEQFF | TGTGCCAGCAGTGAACGGCCAGGGGGGAATGAGCAGTTCTTC | - | few | TRBJ2-1 | TRBV6-1
CASSLDPIGRNSPLHF | TGCGCCAGCAGCTTGGACCCCATCGGGCGAAATTCACCCCTCCACTTT | - | many | TRBJ1-6 | TRBV5-1
CASSQLAGTGELFF | TGCGCCAGCAGCCAGTTAGCGGGAACCGGGGAGCTGTTTTTT | TRBD2 | - | TRBJ2-2 | TRBV4-1
CASSLRAGEAGELFF | TGCGCCAGCAGCCTGAGAGCGGGGGAAGCCGGGGAGCTGTTTTTT | TRBD2 | few | TRBJ2-2 | TRBV5-1
CASSTRTGELFF | TGTGCCAGCAGCACCCGGACAGGGGAGCTGTTTTTT | - | few | TRBJ2-2 | TRBV11-3
CASSGGGVGYTF | TGTGCCAGCAGTGGTGGTGGGGTTGGCTACACCTTC | - | few | TRBJ1-2 | TRBV9
CASSLWDRAPEGSPLHF | TGTGCCAGCAGTTTATGGGACAGGGCTCCCGAAGGTTCACCCCTCCACTTT | TRBD1 | many | TRBJ1-6 | TRBV28